What follows describes a single T cell receptor beta chain. Antigen unknown. This entry is derived from a study of cytomegalovirus exposure and HLA in healthy donors. The V segment lost 2 bases and the J segment 3 bases; nucleotides outside the gene matches: 6. The CDR3 extends over 16 amino acids. Per the germline V gene, CDR1 is SGDLS and CDR2 is YYNGEE. The PCR employed 60 Vbeta primers together with 13 Jbeta primers. Generated by immunoSEQ multiplex PCR, the TCRdb table keeps only in-frame clones and is missing some. The sample shows under 150,000 clones, about four fifths of them seen only once. The study, taken as a whole, reports: Some highly shared sequence variants likely arose as a pipeline artifact.

The source material was PBMCs. The V gene is TRBV9, the J gene TRBJ2-3; 10 bases line up with TRBD2. The TCR comes from a male donor in good health and CMV-seronegative. DNA for the CDR3: TGTGCCAGCAGCGTCCAGCGGGGGGGCGGGACAGATACGCAGTATTTT. Its translation: CASSVQRGGGTDTQYF. Together with reference TRBV9 and TRBJ2-3, the CDR3 gives the full variable domain: DSGVTQTPKHLITATGQRVTLRCSPRSGDLSVYWYQQSLDQGLQFLIQYYNGEERAKGNILERFSAQQFPDLHSELNLSSLELGDSALYFCASSVQRGGGTDTQYFGPGTRLTVL.